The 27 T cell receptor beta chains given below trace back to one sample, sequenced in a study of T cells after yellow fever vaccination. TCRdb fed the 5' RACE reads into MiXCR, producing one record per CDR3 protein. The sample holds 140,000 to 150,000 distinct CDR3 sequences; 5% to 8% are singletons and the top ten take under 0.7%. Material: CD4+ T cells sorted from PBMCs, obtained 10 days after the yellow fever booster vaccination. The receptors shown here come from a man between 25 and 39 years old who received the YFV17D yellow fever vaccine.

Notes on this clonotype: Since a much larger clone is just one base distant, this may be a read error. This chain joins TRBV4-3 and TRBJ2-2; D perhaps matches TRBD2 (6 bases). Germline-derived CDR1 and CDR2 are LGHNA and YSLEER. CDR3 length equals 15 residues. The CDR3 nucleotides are TGCGGCAGCAGCCAAAGAGTCGGGGGCACCGGGGAGCTGTTTTTT. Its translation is CGSSQRVGGTGELFF.

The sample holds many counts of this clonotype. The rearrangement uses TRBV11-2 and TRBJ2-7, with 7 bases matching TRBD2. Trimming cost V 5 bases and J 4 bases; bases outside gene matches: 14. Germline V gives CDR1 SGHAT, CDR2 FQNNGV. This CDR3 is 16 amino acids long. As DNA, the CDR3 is TGTGCCAGCAGCGGATCCCCTGGCGGGAGATGGTACGAGCAGTACTTC. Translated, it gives CASSGSPGGRWYEQYF.

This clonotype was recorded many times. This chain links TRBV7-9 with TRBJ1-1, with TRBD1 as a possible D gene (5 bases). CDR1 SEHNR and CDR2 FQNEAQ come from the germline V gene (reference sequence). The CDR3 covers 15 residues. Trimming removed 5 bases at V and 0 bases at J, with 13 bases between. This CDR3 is CASSKPGLLNTEAFF. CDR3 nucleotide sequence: TGTGCCAGCAGCAAACCGGGACTTTTGAACACTGAAGCTTTCTTT.

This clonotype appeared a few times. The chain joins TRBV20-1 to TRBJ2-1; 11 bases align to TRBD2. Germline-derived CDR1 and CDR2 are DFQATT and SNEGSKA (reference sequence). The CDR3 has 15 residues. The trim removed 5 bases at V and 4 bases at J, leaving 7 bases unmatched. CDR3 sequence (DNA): TGCAGTGCTCCTACTAGCGGGAGCCGGTACAATGAGCAGTTCTTC. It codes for CSAPTSGSRYNEQFF.

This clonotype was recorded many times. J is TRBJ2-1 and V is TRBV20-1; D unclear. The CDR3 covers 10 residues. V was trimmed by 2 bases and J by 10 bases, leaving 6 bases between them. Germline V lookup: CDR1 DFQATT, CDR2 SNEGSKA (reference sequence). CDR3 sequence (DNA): TGCAGTGCTAGAACGTCGGAGCAGTTCTTC. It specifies CSARTSEQFF.

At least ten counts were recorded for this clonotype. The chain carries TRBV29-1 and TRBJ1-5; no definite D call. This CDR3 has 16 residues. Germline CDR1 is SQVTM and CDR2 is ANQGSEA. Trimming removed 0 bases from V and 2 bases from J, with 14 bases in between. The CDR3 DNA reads TGCAGCGTTGAAGATCATAAGGCAGGAGGCAATCAGCCCCAGCATTTT. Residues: CSVEDHKAGGNQPQHF.

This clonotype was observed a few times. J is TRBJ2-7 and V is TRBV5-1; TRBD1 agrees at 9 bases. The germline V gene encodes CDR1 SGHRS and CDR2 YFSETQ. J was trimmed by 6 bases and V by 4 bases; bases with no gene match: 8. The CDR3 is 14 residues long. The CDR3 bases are TGCGCCAGCAGCCCTGGACAGGGGTCGGGCGAGCAGTACTTC. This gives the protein CASSPGQGSGEQYF.

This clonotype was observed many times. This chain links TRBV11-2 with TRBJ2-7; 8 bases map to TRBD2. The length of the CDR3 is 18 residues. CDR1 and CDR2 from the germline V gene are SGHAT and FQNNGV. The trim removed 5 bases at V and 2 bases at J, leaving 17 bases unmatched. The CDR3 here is CASSPSHSAGGSTYEQYF. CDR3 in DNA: TGTGCCAGCAGCCCCTCCCACTCGGCGGGAGGAAGTACCTACGAGCAGTACTTC.

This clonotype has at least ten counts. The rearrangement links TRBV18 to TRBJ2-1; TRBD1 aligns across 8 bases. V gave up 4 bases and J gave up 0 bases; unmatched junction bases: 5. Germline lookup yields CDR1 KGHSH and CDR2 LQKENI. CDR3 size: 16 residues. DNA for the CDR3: TGTGCCAGCTCACTTCGGACAGGGAGCTCCTACAATGAGCAGTTCTTC. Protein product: CASSLRTGSSYNEQFF.

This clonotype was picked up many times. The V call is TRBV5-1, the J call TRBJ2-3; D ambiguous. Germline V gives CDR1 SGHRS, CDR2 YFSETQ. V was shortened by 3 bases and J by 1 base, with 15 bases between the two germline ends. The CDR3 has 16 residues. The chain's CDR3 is CASSWGPSLGTDTQYF. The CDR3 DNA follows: TGCGCCAGCAGCTGGGGTCCTTCCCTCGGCACAGATACGCAGTATTTT.

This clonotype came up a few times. The CDR3 spells CASSPWDSNEKLFF. The CDR3 DNA reads as TGTGCCAGCTCACCCTGGGACAGTAATGAAAAACTGTTTTTT. This sequence joins TRBV18 and TRBJ1-4; 7 positions agree with TRBD1. Germline values: CDR1 KGHSH, CDR2 LQKENI. This CDR3 region has 14 residues. Unmatched junction bases numbered 2, after V lost 3 bases and J lost 4 bases.

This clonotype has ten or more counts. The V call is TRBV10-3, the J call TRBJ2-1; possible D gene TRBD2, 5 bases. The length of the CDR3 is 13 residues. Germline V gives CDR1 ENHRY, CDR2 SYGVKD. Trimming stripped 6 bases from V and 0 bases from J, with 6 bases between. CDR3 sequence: CAISGGSYNEQFF. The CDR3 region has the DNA TGTGCCATCAGCGGAGGCTCCTACAATGAGCAGTTCTTC.

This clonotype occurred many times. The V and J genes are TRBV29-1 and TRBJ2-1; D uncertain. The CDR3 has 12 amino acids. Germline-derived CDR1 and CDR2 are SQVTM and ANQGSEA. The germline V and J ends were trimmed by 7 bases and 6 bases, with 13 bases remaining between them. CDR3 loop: CSGRRIGNEQFF. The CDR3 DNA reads TGCAGCGGTCGTCGGATCGGCAATGAGCAGTTCTTC.

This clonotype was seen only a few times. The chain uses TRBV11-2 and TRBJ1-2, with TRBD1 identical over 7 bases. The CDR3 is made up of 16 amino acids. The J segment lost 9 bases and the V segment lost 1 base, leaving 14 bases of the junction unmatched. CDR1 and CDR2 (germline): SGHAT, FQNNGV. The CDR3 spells CASSLGAGTAGGSYTF. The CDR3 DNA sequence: TGTGCCAGCAGCTTAGGGGCCGGGACAGCTGGCGGGAGCTACACCTTC.

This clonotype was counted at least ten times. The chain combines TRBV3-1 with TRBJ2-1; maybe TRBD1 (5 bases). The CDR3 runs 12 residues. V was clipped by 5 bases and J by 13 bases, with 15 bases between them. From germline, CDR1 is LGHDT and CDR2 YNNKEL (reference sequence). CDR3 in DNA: TGTGCCAGCAGCGACGACCTTAGGGGACAGTTCTTC. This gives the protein CASSDDLRGQFF.

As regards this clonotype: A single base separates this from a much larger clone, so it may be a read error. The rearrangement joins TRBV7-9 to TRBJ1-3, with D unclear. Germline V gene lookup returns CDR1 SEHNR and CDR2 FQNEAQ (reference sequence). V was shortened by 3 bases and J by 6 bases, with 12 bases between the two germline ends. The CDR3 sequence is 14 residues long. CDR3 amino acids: CASSFAGAENTIYF. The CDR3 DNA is TGTGCCAGCAGCTTTGCGGGAGCTGAAAACACCATATATTTT.

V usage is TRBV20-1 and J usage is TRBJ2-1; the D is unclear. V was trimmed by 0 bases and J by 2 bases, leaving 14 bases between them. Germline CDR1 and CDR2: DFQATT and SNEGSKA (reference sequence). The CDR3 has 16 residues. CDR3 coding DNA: TGCAGTGCTAGAGATCAGTTGAGAACTACCTACAATGAGCAGTTCTTC. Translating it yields CSARDQLRTTYNEQFF.

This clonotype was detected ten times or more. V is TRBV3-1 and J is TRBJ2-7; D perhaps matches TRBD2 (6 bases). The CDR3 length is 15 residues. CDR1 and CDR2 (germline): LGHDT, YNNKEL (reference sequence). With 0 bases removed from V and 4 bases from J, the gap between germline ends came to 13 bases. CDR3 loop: CASSQDGNSGYEQYF. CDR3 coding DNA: TGTGCCAGCAGCCAAGATGGTAATAGCGGTTACGAGCAGTACTTC.

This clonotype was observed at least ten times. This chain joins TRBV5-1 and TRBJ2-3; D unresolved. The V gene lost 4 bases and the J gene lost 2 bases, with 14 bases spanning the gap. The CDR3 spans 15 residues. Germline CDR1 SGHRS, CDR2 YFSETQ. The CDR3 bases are TGCGCCAGCAGCACCGAGGTGTCTCTCACAGATACGCAGTATTTT. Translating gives CASSTEVSLTDTQYF.

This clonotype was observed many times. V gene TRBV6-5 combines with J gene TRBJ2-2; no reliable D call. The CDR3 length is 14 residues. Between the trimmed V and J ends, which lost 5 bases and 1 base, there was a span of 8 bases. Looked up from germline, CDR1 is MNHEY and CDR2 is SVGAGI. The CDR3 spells CASSTAMNTGELFF. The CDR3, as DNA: TGTGCCAGCAGTACCGCAATGAACACCGGGGAGCTGTTTTTT.

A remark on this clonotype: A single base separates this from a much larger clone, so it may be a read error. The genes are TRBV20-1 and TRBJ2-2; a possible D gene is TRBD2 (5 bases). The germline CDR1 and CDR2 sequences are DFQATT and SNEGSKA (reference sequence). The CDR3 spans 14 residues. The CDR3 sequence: CSAARVTGTGKLFF. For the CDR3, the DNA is TGCAGTGCTGCCCGGGTTACGGGCACCGGGAAGCTGTTTTTT.

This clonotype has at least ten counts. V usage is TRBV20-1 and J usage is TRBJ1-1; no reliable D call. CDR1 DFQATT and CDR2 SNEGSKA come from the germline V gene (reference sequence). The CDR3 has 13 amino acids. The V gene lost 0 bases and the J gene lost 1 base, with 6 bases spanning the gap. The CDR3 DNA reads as TGCAGTGCTAGAGAATGGGGGAACACTGAAGCTTTCTTT. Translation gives CSAREWGNTEAFF.

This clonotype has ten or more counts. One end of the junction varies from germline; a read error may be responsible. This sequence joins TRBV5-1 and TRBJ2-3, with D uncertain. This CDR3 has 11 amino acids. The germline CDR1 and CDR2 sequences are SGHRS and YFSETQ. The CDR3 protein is CASSVGDTQYF. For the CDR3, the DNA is TGTGCCAGCAGTGTAGGGGATACGCAGTATTTT.

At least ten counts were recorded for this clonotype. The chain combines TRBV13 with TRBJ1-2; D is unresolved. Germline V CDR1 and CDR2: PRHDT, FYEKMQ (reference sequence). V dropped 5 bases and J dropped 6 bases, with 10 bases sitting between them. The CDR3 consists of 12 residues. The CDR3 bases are TGTGCCAGCAGCCTTAATGGGGATGGCTACACCTTC. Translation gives CASSLNGDGYTF.

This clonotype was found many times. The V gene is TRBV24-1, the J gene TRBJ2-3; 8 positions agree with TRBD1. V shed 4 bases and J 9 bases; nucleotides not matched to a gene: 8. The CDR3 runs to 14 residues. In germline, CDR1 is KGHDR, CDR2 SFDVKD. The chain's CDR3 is CATSDFGQGGTQYF. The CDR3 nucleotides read TGTGCCACCAGTGACTTCGGACAGGGTGGGACGCAGTATTTT.

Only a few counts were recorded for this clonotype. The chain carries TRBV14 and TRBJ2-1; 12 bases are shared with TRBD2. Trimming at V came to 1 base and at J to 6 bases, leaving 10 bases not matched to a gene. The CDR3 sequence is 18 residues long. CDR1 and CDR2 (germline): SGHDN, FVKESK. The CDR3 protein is CASSQAAGASGRVNEQFF. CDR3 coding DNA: TGTGCCAGCAGCCAAGCAGCTGGGGCTAGCGGGAGGGTCAATGAGCAGTTCTTC.

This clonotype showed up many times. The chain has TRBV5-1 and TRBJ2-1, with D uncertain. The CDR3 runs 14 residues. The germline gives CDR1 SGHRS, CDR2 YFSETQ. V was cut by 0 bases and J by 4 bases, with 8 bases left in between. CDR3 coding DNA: TGCGCCAGCAGCTTGGATGCTGGATACAATGAGCAGTTCTTC. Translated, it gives CASSLDAGYNEQFF.